This T cell receptor beta chain was sequenced for a study of T cells in Graves' hyperthyroidism and ophthalmopathy. Background on the study: Peripheral blood was secured at the point of initial diagnosis, before any treatment.

Study results and limitations: Blood also carried most thyroid clonotypes expanded above 0.001.

A word on this clonotype: Its antigen is currently unknown.

Amplified TCR beta CDR3 regions derived from RNA transcripts. Researchers ran a first-round RT-PCR on the TCR CDR3 using the HTBI primer set. Each CDR3 protein gets one entry after TCRdb re-called the multiplex PCR reads with MiXCR. The sample holds a few hundred thousand distinct CDR3 sequences, more than 14% seen once. Germline CDR1 SGHTA, CDR2 FQGNSA. V gave up 5 bases and J gave up 4 bases; unmatched junction bases: 14. This CDR3 is built from 18 residues. V is TRBV7-2 and J is TRBJ2-2; 9 bases are shared with TRBD1. The clonotype originates from a woman aged 25 to 45 with Graves' ophthalmopathy. Sequencing was carried out using blood. DNA for the CDR3: TGTGCCAGCAGCATTTTGACCTCGGGGACAGGGTTCACCGGGGAGCTGTTTTTT. Protein product: CASSILTSGTGFTGELFF.